These T cell receptor beta chains were read from a single sample in a study of beta chain features in type 1 diabetes. Generated by immunoSEQ multiplex PCR, the TCRdb table keeps only in-frame clones and is missing some. Counted here are about 40,000 clones, about 52% occurring once; the ten biggest clones make up 0.65% to 0.9%. Sequencing was done on a sample of central memory CD4+ T cells from blood. The source of these receptors is a young woman in good health. CDR3s include the opening cysteine and the closing phenylalanine or tryptophan. The D gene is left open where the match is weak. Clone size, where shown, is once, few, many, or a class for clones that have expanded.

>TRBD1|.|TRBJ2-1|TRBV5-1
TGCGCCAGCAGCCTACAGGGGACGATGAATGAGCAGTTCTTC
CASSLQGTMNEQFF
>TRBD1|.|TRBJ1-6|TRBV2
TGTGCCAGCAGCGTTCCGGGACAGGGAGCAGGTTCACCCCTCCACTTT
CASSVPGQGAGSPLHF
>TRBD2|.|TRBJ2-1|TRBV4-2
TGTGCCAGCAGCCAAGACCCGACTAGCGGGGGGTACAATGAGCAGTTCTTC
CASSQDPTSGGYNEQFF
>TRBD2|.|TRBJ2-7|TRBV19
TGTGCCAGTAGTATAGGAGCGGGAGGCTACGAGCAGTACTTC
CASSIGAGGYEQYF
>.|.|TRBJ2-7|TRBV4-1
TGCGCCAGCAGCCAAGGCCGACAGTATGCAAACTACGAGCAGTACTTC
CASSQGRQYANYEQYF
>TRBD1|.|TRBJ2-1|TRBV18
TGTGCCAGCACAGACAGGGGAAAGGGTACGAATGAGCAGTTCTTC
CASTDRGKGTNEQFF
>TRBD1|.|TRBJ1-5|TRBV19
TGTGCCAGTAGTTTCTGGACAGGGGGGAAATTAAGTCAGCCCCAGCATTTT
CASSFWTGGKLSQPQHF
>.|few|TRBJ1-1|TRBV2
TGTGCCAGCAGCACCTTTGGGTCGGCAGGCTTAAACACTGAAGCTTTCTTT
CASSTFGSAGLNTEAFF
>TRBD2|few|TRBJ2-1|TRBV10-3
TGTGCCATCATGGGGCCTCGGGAGACTAGCGGGGGGGTTTCCTACAATGAGCAGTTCTTC
CAIMGPRETSGGVSYNEQFF
>TRBD2|.|TRBJ2-1|TRBV2
TGTGCCAGCAGCTACTCTGGACTAGCGGGAGTCTACAATGAGCAGTTCTTC
CASSYSGLAGVYNEQFF
>TRBD2|.|TRBJ2-1|TRBV6-5
TGTGCCAGCAGTTACGGGGCGGGAGCGGATGAGCAGTTCTTC
CASSYGAGADEQFF
>TRBD2|few|TRBJ2-2|TRBV7-8
TGTGCCAGCAGCTTAAATCGAATGGGGACTAGCGGCCGGGGCACCGGGGAGCTGTTTTTT
CASSLNRMGTSGRGTGELFF
>.|.|TRBJ2-3|TRBV11-2
TGTGCCAGCAGCGCGGGTGATACGCAGTATTTT
CASSAGDTQYF
>.|few|TRBJ2-7|TRBV25-1
TGTGCCAGCAGTGAATCCCTTATCGGGAAGCTCGAGCAGTACTTC
CASSESLIGKLEQYF
>.|.|TRBJ2-7|TRBV19
TGTGCCAGTGAAGGGGTAGCCTACGAGCAGTACTTC
CASEGVAYEQYF
>.|.|TRBJ2-7|TRBV28
TGTGCCAGCAGTTTAGGTACAGCACAATCCTACGAGCAGTACTTC
CASSLGTAQSYEQYF
>TRBD2|.|TRBJ2-5|TRBV7-2
TGTGCCAGCAGCTTAATTCTCCCAGGGACTAGCGGGAGGAAGACCCAGTACTTC
CASSLILPGTSGRKTQYF
>.|.|TRBJ1-1|TRBV19
TGTGCCAGTAGCCGGGGGGGAACTGAAGCTTTCTTT
CASSRGGTEAFF
>.|.|TRBJ2-2|TRBV6-5
TGTGCCAGCAGTTACCTCAGGGCCCCCTCCGGGGAGCTGTTTTTT
CASSYLRAPSGELFF
>TRBD2|few|TRBJ2-3|TRBV2
TGTGCCAGCAGTGAAAGGGCTAGCGGGGGAGGAGGCACAGATACGCAGTATTTT
CASSERASGGGGTDTQYF
>.|medium-sized|TRBJ2-7|TRBV5-1
TGCGCCAGCAGCGACGACAGCAAGCAGTACTTC
CASSDDSKQYF
>TRBD1|.|TRBJ2-7|TRBV5-1
TGCGCCAGCAGCCCACGATCCTGGACAGGGTTGAGGTCCTACGAGCAGTACTTC
CASSPRSWTGLRSYEQYF
>.|.|TRBJ1-2|TRBV29-1
TGCAGCGTTCAGGGGCTCTATGGCTACACCTTC
CSVQGLYGYTF